Detailed here is one T cell receptor (beta chain). Germline CDR1 and CDR2: SGHNT and YENEEA. The V segment lost 4 bases and the J segment 8 bases; nucleotides outside the gene matches: 10. This CDR3 contains 15 residues. The template was RNA from unsorted bulk tissue. The data are from a study of tumor and adjacent non-tumor tissue in lung cancer. Overall study: The cohort had roughly 12 adenocarcinoma, 2 squamous cell and 1 small cell patients.

A modified ARM-PCR protocol with three rounds of nested PCR amplified TCRbeta. TCRdb passed the multiplex PCR reads through MiXCR, listing each CDR3 protein once. This sample has 200,000 to 250,000 distinct CDR3 sequences, with over 55% found just once. V is TRBV11-3 and J is TRBJ2-1; 8 bases fit TRBD2. Source material: lung tumor tissue. This receptor was taken from a man in his 60s with non-small cell lung cancer. CDR3 nucleotide sequence: TGTGCCAGCAGCTCGACTAGCGATGGGGCCGATGAGCAGTTCTTC. It specifies CASSSTSDGADEQFF.